These T cell receptor beta chains were read from a single sample in a study of shared clonotypes between healthy human individuals. Clones were sequenced by immunoSEQ multiplex PCR, and TCRdb holds only the in-frame ones, with some missing. This table has roughly 510,000 clones, 60% to 80% appearing once. Sequencing was carried out using PBMCs. These receptors were obtained from a woman aged 40-49 years in good health. Some clones in this sample may be carry-over from other donors' samples. CDR3s include the opening cysteine and the closing phenylalanine or tryptophan. The D gene is left open where the match is weak. Rows may omit the clone size; those that give it use once, few, many or a size class.

size,D,V,J,DNA,CDR3
.,.,TRBV7-9,TRBJ1-5,TGTGCCAGCAGCTTTTCCAGCAATCAGCCCCAGCATTTT,CASSFSSNQPQHF
.,.,TRBV7-6,TRBJ2-7,TGTGCCAGCAGCTTAAATCACGCCTACGAGCAGTACTTC,CASSLNHAYEQYF
.,.,TRBV28,TRBJ2-5,TGTGCCAGCAGTTTTTTCCGGACGAGCTCGGCGGGGACCCAGTACTTC,CASSFFRTSSAGTQYF
.,TRBD1,TRBV6-1,TRBJ2-5,TGTGCCAGTAAACAGGGGCCGGAAATCCAAGAGACCCAGTACTTC,CASKQGPEIQETQYF
.,.,TRBV30,TRBJ2-3,TGTGCCTGGAATGTCCCCTTGGCGATGAAAGACGCGTATACGCAGTATTTT,CAWNVPLAMKDAYTQYF
.,TRBD1,TRBV5-4,TRBJ2-4,TGTGCCAGCAGCTCAGGACAGGGAACGGGGGACATTCAGTACTTC,CASSSGQGTGDIQYF
.,TRBD1,TRBV9,TRBJ2-5,TGTGCCAGCAGCCCTCCCGGGACAGGGGTTGAGACCCAGTACTTC,CASSPPGTGVETQYF
.,TRBD2,TRBV28,TRBJ2-7,TGTGCCAGCAACTCCATTGGGGGGGAGGCACCCTACGAGCAGTACTTC,CASNSIGGEAPYEQYF
few,.,TRBV11-2,TRBJ2-7,TGTGCCAGCAGCTTAGATCGCTGGACTACGGGCGAGCAGTACTTC,CASSLDRWTTGEQYF
.,.,TRBV7-2,TRBJ2-7,TGTGCCAGCAGCTTAAATCCCTTTGGCTACGAGCAGTACTTC,CASSLNPFGYEQYF
.,TRBD2,TRBV28,TRBJ2-7,TGTGCCAGCAGTTGGGTTGGACTAGCGGGAGGAGTTGGGCAGTACTTC,CASSWVGLAGGVGQYF
.,.,TRBV5-1,TRBJ2-3,TGCGCCAGCAGTGTAGGGGGTCGGGATACGCAGTATTTT,CASSVGGRDTQYF
once,.,TRBV7-3,TRBJ2-2,TGTGCCAGCAGCTTATTAGAGGGGGAGCTGTTTTTT,CASSLLEGELFF
.,TRBD2,TRBV10-2,TRBJ2-1,TGCGCCAGCAGCCAGGGACTACACTACAATGAGCAGTTCTTC,CASSQGLHYNEQFF
.,.,TRBV27,TRBJ2-5,TGTGCCAGCAGTTTACTCGGGTACCAAGAGACCCAGTACTTC,CASSLLGYQETQYF
.,TRBD1,TRBV5-1,TRBJ2-1,TGCGCCAGCAGCTCCAGGACAGGGGACAATGAGCAGTTCTTC,CASSSRTGDNEQFF
.,TRBD2,TRBV7-9,TRBJ2-1,TGTGCCAGCAGCTCGACCGGGACTAGCGGTCACAATGAGCAGTTCTTC,CASSSTGTSGHNEQFF
.,.,TRBV7-2,TRBJ2-7,TGTGCCAGCAGCCCTATTTTGCGGGGGCTCTACGAGCAGTACTTC,CASSPILRGLYEQYF
few,.,TRBV27,TRBJ1-5,TGTGCCAGCAGGGGAGGACAGATTAGCAATCAGCCCCAGCATTTT,CASRGGQISNQPQHF
once,.,TRBV6-6,TRBJ2-7,TGTGCCATCAGCAGGGAAGGTTACGAGCAGTACTTC,CAISREGYEQYF
.,TRBD2,TRBV2,TRBJ2-1,TGTGCCAGCAGCGGAACTAGCGGGAGTGACAATGAGCAGTTCTTC,CASSGTSGSDNEQFF
.,.,TRBV27,TRBJ2-7,TGTGCCGGCAGTTCAACCTACGAGCAGTACTTC,CAGSSTYEQYF